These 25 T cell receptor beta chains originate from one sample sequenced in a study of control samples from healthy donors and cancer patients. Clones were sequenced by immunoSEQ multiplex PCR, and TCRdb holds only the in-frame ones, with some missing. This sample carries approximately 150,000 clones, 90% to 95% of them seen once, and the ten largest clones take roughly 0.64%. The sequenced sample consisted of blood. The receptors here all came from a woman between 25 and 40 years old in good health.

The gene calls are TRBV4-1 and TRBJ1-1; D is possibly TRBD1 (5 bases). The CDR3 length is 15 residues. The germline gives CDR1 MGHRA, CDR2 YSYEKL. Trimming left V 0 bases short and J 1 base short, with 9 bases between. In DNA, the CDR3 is TGCGCCAGCAGCCAAGATTCCAGGGCGAACACTGAAGCTTTCTTT. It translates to CASSQDSRANTEAFF.

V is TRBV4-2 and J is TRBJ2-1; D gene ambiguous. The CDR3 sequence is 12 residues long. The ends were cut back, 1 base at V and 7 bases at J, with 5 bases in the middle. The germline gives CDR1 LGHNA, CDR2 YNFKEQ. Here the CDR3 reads CASSQAPNEQFF. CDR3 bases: TGTGCCAGCAGCCAAGCACCAAATGAGCAGTTCTTC.

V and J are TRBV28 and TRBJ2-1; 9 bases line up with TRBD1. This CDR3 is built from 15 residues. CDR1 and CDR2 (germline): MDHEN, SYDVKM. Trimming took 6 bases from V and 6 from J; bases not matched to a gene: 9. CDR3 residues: CASSSGTGRLNEQFF. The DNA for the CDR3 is TGTGCCAGCAGCTCCGGGACAGGGAGGCTCAATGAGCAGTTCTTC.

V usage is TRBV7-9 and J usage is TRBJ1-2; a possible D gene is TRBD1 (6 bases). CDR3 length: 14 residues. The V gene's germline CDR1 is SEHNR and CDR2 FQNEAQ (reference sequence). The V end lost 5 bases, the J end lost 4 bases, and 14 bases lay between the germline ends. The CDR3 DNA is TGTGCCAGCAGCCCACAGGGAAGGGTCTATGGCTACACCTTC. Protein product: CASSPQGRVYGYTF.

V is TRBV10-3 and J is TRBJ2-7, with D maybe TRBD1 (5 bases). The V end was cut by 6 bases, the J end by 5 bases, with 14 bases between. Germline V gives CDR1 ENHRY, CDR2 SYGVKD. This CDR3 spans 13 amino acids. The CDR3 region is CAIRDNQGDEQYF. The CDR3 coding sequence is TGTGCCATCAGGGATAACCAGGGCGACGAGCAGTACTTC.

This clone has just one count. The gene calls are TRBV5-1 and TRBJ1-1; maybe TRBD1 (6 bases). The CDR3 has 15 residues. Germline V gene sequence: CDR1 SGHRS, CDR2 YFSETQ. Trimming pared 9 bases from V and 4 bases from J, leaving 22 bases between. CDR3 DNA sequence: TGCGCCACTTCCCTGGGCCTTGGGGGGCCCACTGAAGCTTTCTTT. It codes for CATSLGLGGPTEAFF.

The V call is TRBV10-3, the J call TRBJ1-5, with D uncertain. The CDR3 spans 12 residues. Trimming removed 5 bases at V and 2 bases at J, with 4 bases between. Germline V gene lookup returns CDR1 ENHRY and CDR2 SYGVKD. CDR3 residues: CAISPGNQPQHF. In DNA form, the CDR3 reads TGTGCCATCAGTCCGGGCAATCAGCCCCAGCATTTT.

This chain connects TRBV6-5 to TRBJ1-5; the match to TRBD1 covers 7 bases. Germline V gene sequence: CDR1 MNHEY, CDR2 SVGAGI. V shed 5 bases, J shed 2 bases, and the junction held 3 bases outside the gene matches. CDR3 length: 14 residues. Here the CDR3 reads CASSQTGGNQPQHF. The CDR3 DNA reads TGTGCCAGCAGTCAAACAGGGGGCAATCAGCCCCAGCATTTT.

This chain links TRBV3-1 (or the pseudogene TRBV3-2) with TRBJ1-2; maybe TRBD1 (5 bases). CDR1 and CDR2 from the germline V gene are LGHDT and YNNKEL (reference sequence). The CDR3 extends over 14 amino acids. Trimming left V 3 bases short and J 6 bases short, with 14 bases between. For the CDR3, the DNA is TGTGCCAGCAGCCAGTTTGGCAGGGATAATGGCTACACCTTC. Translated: CASSQFGRDNGYTF.

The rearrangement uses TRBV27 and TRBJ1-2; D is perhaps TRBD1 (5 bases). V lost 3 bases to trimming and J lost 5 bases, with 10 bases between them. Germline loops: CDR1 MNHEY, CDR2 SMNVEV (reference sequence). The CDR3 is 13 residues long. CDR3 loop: CASSLGRDYGYTF. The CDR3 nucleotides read TGTGCCAGCAGTTTGGGCAGGGATTATGGCTACACCTTC.

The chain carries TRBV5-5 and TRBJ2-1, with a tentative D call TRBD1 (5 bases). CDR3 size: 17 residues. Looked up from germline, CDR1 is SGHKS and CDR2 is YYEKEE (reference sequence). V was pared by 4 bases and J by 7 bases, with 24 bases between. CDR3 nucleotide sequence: TGTGCCAGCAGCCCGCAGGGTTCAGGTTGGAGTGGTAATGAGCAGTTCTTC. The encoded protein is CASSPQGSGWSGNEQFF.

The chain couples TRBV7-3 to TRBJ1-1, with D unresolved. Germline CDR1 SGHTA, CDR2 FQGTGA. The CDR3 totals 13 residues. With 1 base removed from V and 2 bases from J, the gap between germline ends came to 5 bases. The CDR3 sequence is CASSLIFNTEAFF. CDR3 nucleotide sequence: TGTGCCAGCAGCTTAATCTTTAACACTGAAGCTTTCTTT.

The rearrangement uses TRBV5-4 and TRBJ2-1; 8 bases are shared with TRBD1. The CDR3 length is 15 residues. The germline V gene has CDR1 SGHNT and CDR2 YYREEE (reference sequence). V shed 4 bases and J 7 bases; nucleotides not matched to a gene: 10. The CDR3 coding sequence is TGTGCCAGCAGCGACCGGGACAGGCAGGGGAATGAGCAGTTCTTC. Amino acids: CASSDRDRQGNEQFF.

The CDR3: CASSLKQGQQETQYF. The CDR3 DNA follows: TGTGCCAGCAGTTTAAAACAGGGGCAACAAGAGACCCAGTACTTC. The chain combines TRBV28 with TRBJ2-5; TRBD1 aligns across 7 bases. The V and J ends lost 2 bases and 2 bases, in that order; junction bases with no gene match: 5. This CDR3 region has 15 residues. CDR1 is MDHEN, CDR2 SYDVKM, per germline.

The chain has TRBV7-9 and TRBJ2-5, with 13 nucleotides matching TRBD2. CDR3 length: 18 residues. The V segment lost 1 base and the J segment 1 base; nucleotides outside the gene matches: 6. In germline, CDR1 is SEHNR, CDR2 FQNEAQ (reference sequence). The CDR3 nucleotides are TGTGCCAGCAGCTTAGGGACTAGCGGGAGTGCATCCCAAGAGACCCAGTACTTC. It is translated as CASSLGTSGSASQETQYF.

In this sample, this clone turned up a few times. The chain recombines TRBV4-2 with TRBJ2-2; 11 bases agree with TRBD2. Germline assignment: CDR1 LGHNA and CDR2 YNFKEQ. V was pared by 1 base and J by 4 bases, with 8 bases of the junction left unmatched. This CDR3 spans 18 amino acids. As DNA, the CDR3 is TGTGCCAGCAGCCAAGCGGCTAGCGGGAGGTCTATCACCGGGGAGCTGTTTTTT. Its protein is CASSQAASGRSITGELFF.

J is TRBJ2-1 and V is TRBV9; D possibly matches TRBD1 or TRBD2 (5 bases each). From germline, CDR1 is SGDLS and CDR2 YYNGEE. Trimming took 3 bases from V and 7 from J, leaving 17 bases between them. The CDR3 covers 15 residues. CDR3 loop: CASSAHQGWGNEQFF. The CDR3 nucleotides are TGTGCCAGCAGCGCCCATCAGGGTTGGGGGAATGAGCAGTTCTTC.

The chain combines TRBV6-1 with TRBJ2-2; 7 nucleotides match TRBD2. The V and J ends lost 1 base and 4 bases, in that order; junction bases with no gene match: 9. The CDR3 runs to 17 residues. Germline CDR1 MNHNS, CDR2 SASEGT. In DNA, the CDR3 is TGTGCCAGCAGTGAAGTTAGCGGGTCGTTAGGCACCGGGGAGCTGTTTTTT. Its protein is CASSEVSGSLGTGELFF.

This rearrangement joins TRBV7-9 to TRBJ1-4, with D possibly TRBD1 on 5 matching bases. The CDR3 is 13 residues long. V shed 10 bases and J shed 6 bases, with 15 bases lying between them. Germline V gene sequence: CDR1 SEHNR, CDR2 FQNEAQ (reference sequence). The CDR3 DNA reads TGTGCCACCGGAGACAGTGAGGATGAAAAACTGTTTTTT. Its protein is CATGDSEDEKLFF. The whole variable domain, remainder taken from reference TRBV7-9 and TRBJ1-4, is DTGVSQNPRHKITKRGQNVTFRCDPISEHNRLYWYRQTLGQGPEFLTYFQNEAQLEKSRLLSDRFSAERPKGSFSTLEIQRTEQGDSAMYLCATGDSEDEKLFFGSGTQLSVL.

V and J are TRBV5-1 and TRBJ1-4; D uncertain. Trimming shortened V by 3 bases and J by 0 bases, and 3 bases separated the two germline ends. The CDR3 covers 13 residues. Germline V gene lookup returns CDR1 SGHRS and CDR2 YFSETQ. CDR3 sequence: CASSSATNEKLFF. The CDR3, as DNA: TGCGCCAGCAGCTCAGCAACTAATGAAAAACTGTTTTTT.

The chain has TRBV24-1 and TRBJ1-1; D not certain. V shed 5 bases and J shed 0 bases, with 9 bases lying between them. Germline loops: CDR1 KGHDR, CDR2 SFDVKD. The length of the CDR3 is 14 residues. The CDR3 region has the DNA TGTGCCACCAGTGGTGGGGTACTGAACACTGAAGCTTTCTTT. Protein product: CATSGGVLNTEAFF.

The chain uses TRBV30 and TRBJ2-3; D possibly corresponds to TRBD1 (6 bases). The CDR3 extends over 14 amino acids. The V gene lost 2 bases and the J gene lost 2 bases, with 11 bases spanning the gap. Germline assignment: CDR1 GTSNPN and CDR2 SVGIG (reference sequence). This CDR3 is CAWSPGQYTDTQYF. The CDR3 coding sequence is TGTGCCTGGAGTCCCGGACAGTACACAGATACGCAGTATTTT.

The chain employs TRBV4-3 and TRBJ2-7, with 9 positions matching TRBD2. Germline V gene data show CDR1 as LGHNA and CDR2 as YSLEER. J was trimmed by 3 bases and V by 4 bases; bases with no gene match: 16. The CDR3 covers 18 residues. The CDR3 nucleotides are TGCGCCAGCAGCCCACAAGGTTCCCTGACTAGCGGAGGCTACGAGCAGTACTTC. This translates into CASSPQGSLTSGGYEQYF.

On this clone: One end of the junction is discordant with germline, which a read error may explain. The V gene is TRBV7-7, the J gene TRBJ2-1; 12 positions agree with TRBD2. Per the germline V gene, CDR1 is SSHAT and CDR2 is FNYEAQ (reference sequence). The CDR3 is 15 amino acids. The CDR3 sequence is CASSVGTSGYNEQFF. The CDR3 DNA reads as TGTGCTAGCAGCGTCGGGACTAGCGGGTACAATGAGCAGTTCTTC.

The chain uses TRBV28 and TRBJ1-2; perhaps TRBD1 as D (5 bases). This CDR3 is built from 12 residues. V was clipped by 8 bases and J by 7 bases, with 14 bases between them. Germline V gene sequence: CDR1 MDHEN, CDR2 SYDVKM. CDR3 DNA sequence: TGTGCCAGCGAAGAGACAGCTATTGGCTACACCTTC. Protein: CASEETAIGYTF.